This T cell receptor (beta chain) is from a study of blood T cells in healthy people across ages. Regarding this clonotype: Its matching antigen is unknown.

Sample-barcoded 5' priming and a J-beta primer mix drove a second PCR of roughly 7 to 11 cycles. TCRdb itself ran the 5' RACE reads through MiXCR, one entry per CDR3 protein. The sample consists of more than 1,400,000 distinct CDR3 sequences, roughly 40% of them appearing once. V gave up 5 bases and J gave up 7 bases, with 12 bases separating them. Germline CDR1 reads MNHEY; CDR2 reads SVGAGI. The CDR3 totals 13 residues. Study results and caveats: Roughly linearly, TCR beta diversity per million T cells fell as age increased.

This TCR came from a woman in her late teens or twenties in good health. J is TRBJ2-4 and V is TRBV6-5; D is unresolved. The sequenced sample consisted of blood. The CDR3 loop is CASSRSIENIQYF. CDR3 nucleotide sequence: TGTGCCAGCAGTAGGTCGATAGAGAACATTCAGTACTTC.